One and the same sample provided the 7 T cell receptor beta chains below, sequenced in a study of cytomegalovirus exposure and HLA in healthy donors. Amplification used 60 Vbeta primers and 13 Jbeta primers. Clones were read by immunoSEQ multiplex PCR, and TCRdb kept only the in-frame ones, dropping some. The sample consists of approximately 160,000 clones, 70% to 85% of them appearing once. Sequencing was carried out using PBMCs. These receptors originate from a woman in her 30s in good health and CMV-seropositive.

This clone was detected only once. For the CDR3, the DNA is TGTGCCAGCAGCTTCCCGAGCTCACAGGGTTCGAGAGAGACCCAGTACTTC. Translation gives CASSFPSSQGSRETQYF. The V call is TRBV11-1, the J call TRBJ2-5, with D possibly matching TRBD1 (6 bases). The CDR3 loop spans 17 amino acids. The germline V and J ends were trimmed by 3 bases and 4 bases, with 21 bases remaining between them. Germline CDR1 SGHAT, CDR2 FQDESV (reference sequence).

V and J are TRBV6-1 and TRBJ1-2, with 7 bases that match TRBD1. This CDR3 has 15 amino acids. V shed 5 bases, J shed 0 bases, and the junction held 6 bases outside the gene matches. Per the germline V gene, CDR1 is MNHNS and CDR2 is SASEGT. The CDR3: CASSIQGTTNYGYTF. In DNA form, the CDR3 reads TGTGCCAGCAGTATACAGGGGACCACTAACTATGGCTACACCTTC.

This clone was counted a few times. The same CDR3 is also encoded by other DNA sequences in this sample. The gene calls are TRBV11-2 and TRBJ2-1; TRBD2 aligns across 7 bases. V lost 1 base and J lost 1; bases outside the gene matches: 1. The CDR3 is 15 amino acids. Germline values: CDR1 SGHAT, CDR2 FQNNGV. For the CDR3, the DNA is TGTGCCAGCAGCTTAGCGGGAGGATCCTACAATGAGCAGTTCTTC. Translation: CASSLAGGSYNEQFF.

The chain's CDR3 is CASSLVSGPDGETQYF. DNA of the CDR3: TGTGCCAGCAGCTTAGTTAGCGGGCCCGACGGAGAGACCCAGTACTTC. The chain combines TRBV7-2 with TRBJ2-5; the match to TRBD2 covers 7 bases. Losses at the gene ends were 1 base for V and 4 bases for J; bases not matched to a gene: 9. CDR1 and CDR2 from the germline V gene are SGHTA and FQGNSA. This CDR3 region has 16 residues. Filled out from reference TRBV7-2 and TRBJ2-5, the complete variable domain reads GAGVSQSPSNKVTEKGKDVELRCDPISGHTALYWYRQSLGQGLEFLIYFQGNSAPDKSGLPSDRFSAERTGGSVSTLTIQRTQQEDSAVYLCASSLVSGPDGETQYFGPGTRLLVL.

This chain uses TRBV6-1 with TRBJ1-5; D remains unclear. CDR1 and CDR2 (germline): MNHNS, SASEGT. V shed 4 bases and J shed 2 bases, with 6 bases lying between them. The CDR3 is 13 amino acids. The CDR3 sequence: CASSAPGNQPQHF. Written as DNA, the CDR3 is TGTGCCAGCAGTGCCCCAGGCAATCAGCCCCAGCATTTT.

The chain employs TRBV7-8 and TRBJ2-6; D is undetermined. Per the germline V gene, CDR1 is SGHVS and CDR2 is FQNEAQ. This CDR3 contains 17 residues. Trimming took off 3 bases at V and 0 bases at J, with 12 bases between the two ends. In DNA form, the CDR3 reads TGTGCCAGCAGCTTGGATGTGGGCCTCTCTGGGGCCAACGTCCTGACTTTC. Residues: CASSLDVGLSGANVLTF.

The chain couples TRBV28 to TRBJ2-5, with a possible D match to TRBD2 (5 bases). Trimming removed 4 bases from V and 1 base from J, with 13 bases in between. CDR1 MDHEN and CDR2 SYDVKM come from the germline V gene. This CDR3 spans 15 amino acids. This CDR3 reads CASSWALGSQETQYF. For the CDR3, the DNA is TGTGCCAGCAGTTGGGCACTAGGAAGCCAAGAGACCCAGTACTTC.